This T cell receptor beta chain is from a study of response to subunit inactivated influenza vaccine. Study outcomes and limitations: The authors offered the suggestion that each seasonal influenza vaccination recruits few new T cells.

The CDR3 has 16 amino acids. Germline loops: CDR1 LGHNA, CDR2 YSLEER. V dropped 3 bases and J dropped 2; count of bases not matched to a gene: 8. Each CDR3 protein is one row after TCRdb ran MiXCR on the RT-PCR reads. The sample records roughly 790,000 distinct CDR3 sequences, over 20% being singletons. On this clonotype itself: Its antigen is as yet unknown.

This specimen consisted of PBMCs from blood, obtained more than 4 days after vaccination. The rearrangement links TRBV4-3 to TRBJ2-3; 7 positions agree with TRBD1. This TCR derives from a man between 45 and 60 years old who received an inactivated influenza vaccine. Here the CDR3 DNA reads TGCGCCAGCAGCCAGTCCACAGGGGCCTTCACAGATACGCAGTATTTT. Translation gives CASSQSTGAFTDTQYF.